This TCR beta chain was sequenced in a study of CD8 T cells in ankylosing spondylitis. Points from the study as a whole: Earlier authors reported some of these motif variants in reactive arthritis synovial fluid and blood.

MiXCR was run by TCRdb on the 5' RACE reads, yielding one entry per CDR3 protein. The sample records over 30,000 distinct CDR3 sequences, 10% to 15% being singletons. This clonotype was seen only a few times. The antigen is not known. The sequenced sample consisted of synovial fluid, either unsorted or a sorted T cell fraction (not recorded which). The TCR comes from a male donor with ankylosing spondylitis.

CDR3 nucleotide sequence: TGCGCCACCCCGGCAGGGGGCTATGAGCAGTTCTTC. This sequence encodes CATPAGGYEQFF. J is TRBJ2-1 and V is TRBV5-1; TRBD1 agrees at 8 bases. Germline V CDR1 and CDR2: SGHRS, YFSETQ. V was clipped by 9 bases and J by 8 bases; unmatched bases: 7. The CDR3 loop spans 12 amino acids.